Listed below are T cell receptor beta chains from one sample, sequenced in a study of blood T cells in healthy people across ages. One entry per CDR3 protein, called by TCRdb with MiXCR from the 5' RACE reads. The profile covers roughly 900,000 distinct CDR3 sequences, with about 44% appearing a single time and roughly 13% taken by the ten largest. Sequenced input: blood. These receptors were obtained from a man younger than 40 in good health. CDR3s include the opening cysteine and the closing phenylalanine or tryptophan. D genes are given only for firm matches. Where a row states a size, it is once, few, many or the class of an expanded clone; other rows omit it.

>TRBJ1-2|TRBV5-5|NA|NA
CASSLPRGANYGYTF
TGTGCCAGCAGCCTGCCTCGGGGGGCTAACTATGGCTACACCTTC
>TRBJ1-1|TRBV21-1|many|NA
CASTGPWNTEAFF
TGTGCCAGCACCGGGCCCTGGAACACTGAAGCTTTCTTT
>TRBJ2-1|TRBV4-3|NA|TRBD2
CASSQASGLPYNEQFF
TGCGCCAGCAGCCAGGCTAGCGGGCTCCCCTACAATGAGCAGTTCTTC
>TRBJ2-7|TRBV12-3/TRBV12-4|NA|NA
CASSLTGASNEQYF
TGTGCCAGCAGTTTGACGGGAGCGTCCAACGAGCAGTACTTC
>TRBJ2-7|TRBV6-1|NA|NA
CASISEGGGAGEQYF
TGTGCCAGCATTTCCGAAGGAGGGGGGGCGGGCGAGCAGTACTTC
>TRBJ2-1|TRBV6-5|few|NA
CASTPVAGRTYNEQFF
TGTGCCAGCACGCCTGTTGCGGGCCGCACCTACAATGAGCAGTTCTTC
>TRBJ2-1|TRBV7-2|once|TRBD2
CASSLASGSRNEQFF
TGTGCCAGCAGCTTAGCCAGCGGGAGTAGAAATGAGCAGTTCTTC
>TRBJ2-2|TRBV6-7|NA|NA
CASACPRDLLPTGELFF
TGTGCCAGCGCCTGTCCCCGGGACCTTCTCCCCACCGGGGAGCTGTTTTTT
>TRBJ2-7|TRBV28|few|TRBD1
CASSLPGTGIYSSYEQYF
TGTGCCAGCAGTTTACCCGGGACAGGGATTTATAGCTCCTACGAGCAGTACTTC
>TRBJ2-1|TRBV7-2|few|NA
CASQMSPVNEQFF
TGTGCCAGCCAAATGTCCCCGGTAAATGAGCAGTTCTTC
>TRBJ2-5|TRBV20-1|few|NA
CSARPIGQAGLQETQYF
TGCAGTGCTAGACCGATTGGGCAGGCGGGCCTTCAAGAGACCCAGTACTTC
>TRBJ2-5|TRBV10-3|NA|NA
CAISEYQETQYF
TGTGCCATCAGTGAATACCAAGAGACCCAGTACTTC
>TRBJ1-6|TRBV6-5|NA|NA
CASSYIRNSPLHF
TGTGCCAGCAGTTACATCAGAAATTCACCCCTCCACTTT
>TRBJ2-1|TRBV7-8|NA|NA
CASSLGAQPRLNEQFF
TGTGCCAGCAGCTTAGGTGCACAGCCACGGTTGAATGAGCAGTTCTTC
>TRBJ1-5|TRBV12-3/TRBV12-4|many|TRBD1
CASSLETGISNQPQHF
TGTGCCAGCAGTTTAGAGACAGGGATTAGCAATCAGCCCCAGCATTTT
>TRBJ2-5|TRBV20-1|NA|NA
CSARAGMETQYF
TGCAGTGCTAGAGCAGGGATGGAGACCCAGTACTTC
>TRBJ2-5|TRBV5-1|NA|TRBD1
CASSLAGTEPEQYF
TGCGCCAGCAGCTTGGCGGGGACAGAACCAGAGCAGTACTTC
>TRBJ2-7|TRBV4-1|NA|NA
CASSQGLSSYEQYF
TGCGCCAGCAGCCAGGGCCTGAGCTCCTACGAGCAGTACTTC
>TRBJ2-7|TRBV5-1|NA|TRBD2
CVSRGEPTYEQYF
TGCGTCAGCCGGGGGGAACCGACCTACGAGCAGTACTTC
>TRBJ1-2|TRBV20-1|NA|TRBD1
CSARGAGQGTNYGYTF
TGCAGTGCTAGAGGTGCGGGACAGGGGACCAACTATGGCTACACCTTC
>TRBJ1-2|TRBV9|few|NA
CASSSASEHYGYTF
TGTGCCAGCAGCTCCGCTTCCGAGCACTATGGCTACACCTTC
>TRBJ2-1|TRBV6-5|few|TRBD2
CASSGGDFYNEQFF
TGTGCCAGCAGTGGGGGGGACTTTTACAATGAGCAGTTCTTC
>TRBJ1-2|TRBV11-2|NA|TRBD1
CAGSFPGQGMRSYGYTF
TGTGCCGGCAGCTTCCCGGGACAGGGGATGAGGTCCTATGGCTACACCTTC
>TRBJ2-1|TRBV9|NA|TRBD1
CASSYGTGVFNEQFF
TGTGCCAGCAGCTATGGGACAGGGGTCTTCAATGAGCAGTTCTTC
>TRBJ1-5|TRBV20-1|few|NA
CSAGQYSNQPQHF
TGCAGTGCTGGACAGTATAGCAATCAGCCCCAGCATTTT
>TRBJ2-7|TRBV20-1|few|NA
CSARDFVSGDSYEQYF
TGCAGTGCTAGAGATTTCGTTTCGGGGGACTCCTACGAGCAGTACTTC
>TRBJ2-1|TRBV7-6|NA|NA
CASSSPWGNSSYNEQFF
TGTGCCAGCAGCTCCCCCTGGGGAAATAGCTCCTACAATGAGCAGTTCTTC
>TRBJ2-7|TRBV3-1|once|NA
CASSQAPYNEQYF
TGTGCCAGCAGCCAAGCACCCTACAATGAGCAGTACTTC
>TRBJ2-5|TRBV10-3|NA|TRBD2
CAISEPTRDYLLETQYF
TGTGCCATCAGTGAGCCCACCCGGGACTACTTACTTGAGACCCAGTACTTC